This TCR beta chain appears in the sequencing data of a study of shared clonotypes between healthy human individuals (dated by TCRdb to about 2020). Study-level background: The cohort comprised two women and a few men aged 18 to 49 years. Libraries were prepared and TCR repertoires were sequenced by different laboratories using diverse techniques, in order to increase sequencing depth and limit assay-specific biases. Blood TCR repertoires of roughly five healthy adults were deeply sequenced to estimate repertoire size and the extent of clonotype sharing between individuals. Per donor, leukapheresis produced somewhere between about 0.94 and 8.9 billion PBMCs. Per donor, three plates each were used for CD4 naive and CD4 memory, two for CD8 naive, and one for CD8 memory.

Using the deep immunoSEQ assay, TCR CDR3 regions were amplified from genomic DNA by multiplex PCR. Extracted genomic DNA from each cell subset was spread evenly across all wells of several immunoSEQ 96-well plates, with each plate serving as a replicate. Each replicate PCR for sorted subsets received around 200 ng genomic DNA, equal to about 29,000 T cell genomes. The purified libraries were quantified using a Qubit 3.0 fluorometer, sized with a Bioanalyzer 2100, and then quantified again using the KAPA Library Quantification kit. Each immunoSEQ 96-well plate was sequenced on its own single-read 150-cycle Illumina NextSeq 550 flow cell. On the study's bioinformatics: Because only junctional sequences without quality scores were contained in the immunoSEQ output, filtering matching that applied to full-length reads could not be performed. To assign V/J genes and CDR3, sequences were annotated against IMGT germline references using PyIR, a Python wrapper for IgBLAST v1.9. Reads with weak V/J assignments (E-value above 1e-6), missing CDR3, stop codons, out-of-frame junctions, or ambiguous translated residues were removed. V3J clonotypes were defined by identical inferred V gene, J gene, and CDR3 amino acid sequence. To compute the percentage overlap between repertoires, the number of shared unique clonotypes was divided by the size of the smaller repertoire. Richness of each repertoire was evaluated using RTK rarefaction, the Chao1 estimator, and Recon v2.1 estimates of unobserved clonotypes. Generation probabilities were computed with OLGA for all TCRbeta clonotypes obtained by the gDNA method from several donors. In TCRdb, the immuneACCESS table is reduced to in-frame sequences with V and J assigned. These tables do not hold every clone; where another copy was compared, an unresolved V gene accounts for under half, and the others remain unexplained. V and J calls and clone size follow that table, whereas D and trimming were derived from the DNA. This sample lists fewer than 3 million clones; 85% to 95% were detected once. The ten largest clones represent approximately 0.39% of the sample.

The CDR3 covers 15 residues, taking in both the cysteine and the phenylalanine. Only the CDR3 portion is preserved as DNA: 45 bases, with reading frame beginning at the first base. Per the germline V gene, MDHEN is the CDR1 and SYDVKM is the CDR2. V gives up 2 bases and J gives up 6 bases, and the segment between their germline ends measures 16 bases. Donors were healthy HIV-negative adults with no recently reported acute infections or vaccinations. All donors were Caucasian adults living in Nashville, Tennessee, USA. CD4+ T cells were enriched by magnetic negative selection, after which naive cells were positively selected on CD45RA and the negative fraction was taken as the memory subset. Blood was obtained by leukapheresis, after which PBMCs were separated by Ficoll-Histopaque density gradient centrifugation and cryopreserved in liquid nitrogen vapor phase. Purity and quantity of every magnetically sorted T cell population were checked by analytical flow cytometry. From each sorted fraction, genomic DNA was isolated and quantified by UV absorbance on a Nanodrop 2000c.

With respect to this clone: Its antigen is not yet known. The record has no base qualities; no much larger clone is one base away.

Results the study describes overall, beyond this receptor: Pairwise subsampling indicated that sequencing depth was expected to affect the degree of clonotype sharing among donors. Rarefaction of sorted-subset datasets indicated incomplete sequencing despite the large sequencing depth. The genetic and exposure-history diversity represented was limited by the small number of donors. Sampling was limited to blood, and TCR repertoires in tissue likely differ from TCR repertoires in blood. Larger estimated clonotype richness was generally found for naive subsets than for memory subsets. Clonotypes shared by all four sorted-subset donors showed higher generation probabilities than non-shared clonotypes. Across a handful of donors, around 5% of naive CD4, approximately 3.5% of naive CD8, about 2.3% of memory CD4, and roughly 0.4% of memory CD8 clonotypes were shared.

Sequencing was done on a sample of naive CD4+ T cells from PBMCs. The intended sense of this specimen's cell subset or site label: CD45RA+ positively selected. Recombination linked TRBV28 to TRBJ1-2; possibly the D gene is TRBD1, per 5 matching bases. The TCR was taken from a man between 18 and 29 years old in good health. Some clones in this sample may be carry-over from other donors' samples. CDR3 loop: CASSLEWWGVDGYTF. The DNA sequence reads TGTGCCAGCAGTTTAGAATGGTGGGGCGTCGATGGCTACACCTTC.